Listed here are 31 T cell receptor beta chains from one sample, sequenced in a study of blood T cell repertoires in COVID-19. Some clones are missing from TCRdb's copy, which holds only in-frame ones; the method was immunoSEQ multiplex PCR. The profile shows more than 65,000 clones, over 65% of them singletons. The sequenced sample consisted of peripheral blood. The receptors come from a woman between 70 and 85 years old with acute or convalescent COVID-19.

The V gene is TRBV7-9, the J gene TRBJ1-3; a weak D match, TRBD1 (5 bases). Germline CDR1 SEHNR, CDR2 FQNEAQ (reference sequence). The CDR3 is made up of 12 amino acids. V was clipped by 3 bases and J by 8 bases, with 8 bases between them. CDR3 coding DNA: TGTGCCAGCAGCTTGGGAGGGGACACCATATATTTT. Amino acids: CASSLGGDTIYF.

This clone was counted once. The chain uses TRBV19 and TRBJ2-7; a weak D match, TRBD1 (6 bases). The CDR3 contains 18 residues. Per germline, CDR1 LNHDA and CDR2 SQIVND (reference sequence). V dropped 4 bases and J dropped 3 bases, with 25 bases sitting between them. CDR3 sequence: CASSTRGILQGQVYEQYF. The DNA of the CDR3 is TGTGCCAGTAGTACCCGAGGAATTCTCCAGGGGCAAGTCTACGAGCAGTACTTC.

This clone was detected a few times. The chain couples TRBV5-4 to TRBJ1-2; 10 nucleotides match TRBD1. The CDR3 totals 16 residues. The germline CDR1 and CDR2 sequences are SGHNT and YYREEE (reference sequence). The junction had 14 bases not matched to a gene; V was cut back by 4 bases and J by 8 bases. Written as DNA, the CDR3 is TGTGCCAGCAGCCCCCTCGGGACAGGGGCCGGGGAGGGCTACACCTTC. Protein: CASSPLGTGAGEGYTF.

The rearrangement joins TRBV5-1 to TRBJ1-1; 7 positions match TRBD1. V lost 4 bases, J lost 5 bases, and 11 bases stayed unmatched. CDR3 length: 15 residues. Germline assignment: CDR1 SGHRS and CDR2 YFSETQ. CDR3 bases: TGCGCCAGCAGCCCGACCCAGGGGGGTGGGACTGAAGCTTTCTTT. Translating it yields CASSPTQGGGTEAFF.

The rearrangement links TRBV7-8 to TRBJ1-5; D might be TRBD1 (5 bases). The CDR3 is 17 amino acids. Germline-derived CDR1 and CDR2 are SGHVS and FQNEAQ. V lost 6 bases and J 0 bases, leaving 18 bases between the germline ends. In nucleotides, the CDR3 is TGTGCCAGCAGACCAGCCAGGGACTTATATAGCAATCAGCCCCAGCATTTT. It encodes CASRPARDLYSNQPQHF.

The V and J genes are TRBV27 and TRBJ2-5; 8 nucleotides line up with TRBD1. The CDR3 sequence is 13 residues long. Germline V gene sequence: CDR1 MNHEY, CDR2 SMNVEV (reference sequence). J gave up 2 bases and V 9 bases, and 5 bases lay outside the gene matches. This CDR3 reads CASGQGVQETQYF. CDR3 DNA sequence: TGTGCCAGTGGACAGGGCGTTCAAGAGACCCAGTACTTC.

V gene TRBV28 combines with J gene TRBJ1-4, with 7 bases fitting TRBD1. Germline V gene lookup returns CDR1 MDHEN and CDR2 SYDVKM. The CDR3 consists of 13 residues. J gave up 7 bases and V 6 bases, and 5 bases lay outside the gene matches. CDR3 in amino acids: CASSPTGPEKLFF. As DNA, the CDR3 is TGTGCCAGCAGCCCGACAGGGCCTGAAAAACTGTTTTTT.

The chain joins TRBV2 to TRBJ1-2, with D possibly matching TRBD1 (6 bases). Germline assignment: CDR1 SNHLY and CDR2 FYNNEI. CDR3 length: 13 residues. The ends were cut back, 4 bases at V and 3 bases at J, with 9 bases in the middle. The CDR3 loop reads CASSAQGYYGYTF. CDR3 bases: TGTGCCAGCAGTGCACAGGGATACTATGGCTACACCTTC. Full variable domain (rest looked up from reference TRBV2 and TRBJ1-2): EPEVTQTPSHQVTQMGQEVILRCVPISNHLYFYWYRQILGQKVEFLVSFYNNEISEKSEIFDDQFSVERPDGSNFTLKIRSTKLEDSAMYFCASSAQGYYGYTFGSGTRLTVV.

This clone was counted only a few times. The chain employs TRBV12-5 and TRBJ1-1; 7 bases are shared with TRBD1. V was pared by 6 bases and J by 6 bases, with 1 base of the junction left unmatched. This CDR3 has 11 residues. The germline gives CDR1 LGHNT, CDR2 FRNRAP. CDR3 loop: CASGQGAEAFF. In DNA, the CDR3 is TGTGCTAGTGGGCAGGGGGCTGAAGCTTTCTTT. Together with reference TRBV12-5 and TRBJ1-1, the CDR3 gives the full variable domain: DARVTQTPRHKVTEMGQEVTMRCQPILGHNTVFWYRQTMMQGLELLAYFRNRAPLDDSGMPKDRFSAEMPDATLATLKIQPSEPRDSAVYFCASGQGAEAFFGQGTRLTVV.

This clone was recorded once. V gene TRBV10-3 combines with J gene TRBJ1-6, with 10 bases aligning to TRBD1. CDR1 ENHRY and CDR2 SYGVKD come from the germline V gene. With 6 bases clipped from V and 9 bases from J, the junction kept 8 bases outside the gene matches. This CDR3 comprises 15 residues. The CDR3 protein is CAIRDRQGAGSPLHF. CDR3 nucleotide sequence: TGTGCCATCAGAGATCGACAGGGGGCTGGTTCACCCCTCCACTTT.

This clone was counted once. The rearrangement links TRBV7-9 to TRBJ2-5, with a tentative D call TRBD2 (6 bases). The V end lost 5 bases, the J end lost 4 bases, and 17 bases lay between the germline ends. In germline, CDR1 is SEHNR, CDR2 FQNEAQ (reference sequence). The length of the CDR3 is 15 residues. The chain's CDR3 is CASSPFLADLETQYF. The CDR3, as DNA: TGTGCCAGCAGCCCTTTTTTAGCGGATTTAGAGACCCAGTACTTC.

V and J are TRBV2 and TRBJ2-7, with 9 bases matching TRBD1. CDR3 length: 14 amino acids. Trimming cost V 7 bases and J 3 bases; bases outside gene matches: 7. Germline CDR1 and CDR2: SNHLY and FYNNEI. DNA of the CDR3: TGTGCCAGCACCTTACAGGGGGCAAACTACGAGCAGTACTTC. It codes for CASTLQGANYEQYF.

At least ten counts were recorded for this clone. The V gene is TRBV7-9, the J gene TRBJ2-7, with 8 bases aligning to TRBD2. This CDR3 is built from 14 residues. The ends lost 3 bases at V and 3 bases at J; junction bases unmatched: 4. The V gene's germline CDR1 is SEHNR and CDR2 FQNEAQ (reference sequence). The CDR3 loop reads CASSFSGGYYEQYF. In nucleotides, the CDR3 is TGTGCCAGCAGCTTCTCGGGAGGGTACTACGAGCAGTACTTC.

V usage is TRBV29-1 and J usage is TRBJ2-2; weak D call: TRBD1 (6 bases). Trimming removed 8 bases from V and 4 bases from J, with 11 bases in between. The V gene's germline CDR1 is SQVTM and CDR2 ANQGSEA. The CDR3 sequence is 12 residues long. CDR3 nucleotides: TGCAGCCTCGGACAGCCCACCGGGGAGCTGTTTTTT. Amino acids: CSLGQPTGELFF.

This sequence joins TRBV3-1 (or the pseudogene TRBV3-2) and TRBJ1-1; TRBD1 is a possible D gene (6 bases). The CDR3 runs to 16 residues. V lost 1 base to trimming and J lost 1 base, with 13 bases between them. Germline V CDR1 and CDR2: LGHDT, YNNKEL (reference sequence). The CDR3 DNA reads TGTGCCAGCAGCCAAGTCTCGGGGGGCCCGAACACTGAAGCTTTCTTT. The encoded protein is CASSQVSGGPNTEAFF.

The chain links TRBV24-1 to TRBJ2-2; 9 bases are a match to TRBD1. V lost 3 bases and J lost 4; bases outside the gene matches: 8. Germline lookup yields CDR1 KGHDR and CDR2 SFDVKD. The CDR3 totals 17 residues. Here the CDR3 reads CATSDQTGGAITGELFF. In DNA form, the CDR3 reads TGTGCCACCAGTGATCAAACAGGGGGCGCGATCACCGGGGAGCTGTTTTTT.

This clone was observed a handful of times. One end of the junction is discordant with germline, which a read error may explain. The chain recombines TRBV29-1 with TRBJ2-1; 15 nucleotides align to TRBD2. The CDR3 runs 19 residues. From germline, CDR1 is SQVTM and CDR2 ANQGSEA. The CDR3 region has the DNA TGCAGCGTCCTACCCACTCGGACTAGCGGGAGGGCCTCCCACAATGAGCAGTTCTTC. Amino acid sequence: CSVLPTRTSGRASHNEQFF.

The chain couples TRBV5-1 to TRBJ2-1, with D possibly being TRBD2 (6 bases). The ends were cut back, 0 bases at V and 8 bases at J, with 15 bases in the middle. The CDR3 runs 15 residues. CDR1 and CDR2 (germline): SGHRS, YFSETQ. The CDR3 spells CASSLGLVGVDEQFF. CDR3 nucleotides: TGCGCCAGCAGCTTGGGACTAGTGGGTGTCGATGAGCAGTTCTTC.

V usage is TRBV30 and J usage is TRBJ1-3, with 8 positions matching TRBD1. V lost 4 bases to trimming and J lost 7 bases; unmatched junction nucleotides: 12. Germline CDR1 reads GTSNPN; CDR2 reads SVGIG (reference sequence). The CDR3 length is 15 residues. CDR3 DNA sequence: TGTGCCTGGACCACTTGGGGAGGACAGGGTAACACCATATATTTT. Translation: CAWTTWGGQGNTIYF.

The rearrangement links TRBV5-1 to TRBJ2-7; perhaps TRBD1 as D (6 bases). CDR1 is SGHRS and CDR2 is YFSETQ in the germline V gene. The CDR3 loop spans 14 amino acids. V shed 2 bases and J shed 3 bases, with 12 bases lying between them. CDR3 sequence reads: CASSLGGPHYEQYF. In DNA form, the CDR3 reads TGCGCCAGCAGCTTAGGGGGACCGCACTACGAGCAGTACTTC.

The chain combines TRBV28 with TRBJ2-2, with TRBD1 as a possible D gene (6 bases). The CDR3 covers 13 residues. Germline CDR1 MDHEN, CDR2 SYDVKM. Trimming shortened V by 11 bases and J by 5 bases, and 15 bases separated the two germline ends. CDR3: CAAQGPGTGELFF. The DNA for the CDR3 is TGTGCCGCCCAGGGGCCGGGAACCGGGGAGCTGTTTTTT.

This chain connects TRBV5-6 to TRBJ1-3, with 7 bases matching TRBD1. The V gene's germline CDR1 is SGHDT and CDR2 YYEEEE. Losses at the gene ends were 4 bases for V and 4 bases for J; bases not matched to a gene: 5. This CDR3 is built from 14 residues. DNA of the CDR3: TGTGCCAGCAGCCTAGACAGGGTCGGAAACACCATATATTTT. Its protein product is CASSLDRVGNTIYF.

The J gene is TRBJ2-5, the V gene TRBV30; 8 bases align to TRBD1. The V segment lost 5 bases and the J segment 5 bases; nucleotides outside the gene matches: 16. The germline gives CDR1 GTSNPN, CDR2 SVGIG (reference sequence). CDR3 length: 16 amino acids. The CDR3 sequence: CAWGGLLRTGTETQYF. CDR3 in DNA: TGTGCCTGGGGGGGACTTCTGAGGACAGGGACCGAGACCCAGTACTTC.

The chain employs TRBV28 and TRBJ1-5; D remains unclear. The CDR3 runs to 12 residues. V shed 8 bases and J shed 4 bases, with 9 bases lying between them. Per germline, CDR1 MDHEN and CDR2 SYDVKM. The CDR3 is CASLMSNQPQHF. The CDR3 nucleotides are TGTGCCAGCCTGATGAGTAATCAGCCCCAGCATTTT.

The chain combines TRBV2 with TRBJ2-1, with D possibly being TRBD2 (5 bases). Between the trimmed V and J ends, which lost 6 bases and 6 bases, there was a span of 21 bases. This CDR3 region has 16 residues. Germline-derived CDR1 and CDR2 are SNHLY and FYNNEI. Here the CDR3 DNA reads TGTGCCAGCAGAGCCCTCCCACGGGATCCGGGCAATGAGCAGTTCTTC. It encodes CASRALPRDPGNEQFF.

The chain joins TRBV6-1 to TRBJ1-1; 7 nucleotides agree with TRBD1. In germline, CDR1 is MNHNS, CDR2 SASEGT. V was pared by 3 bases and J by 3 bases, with 7 bases of the junction left unmatched. The CDR3 consists of 15 residues. The DNA of the CDR3 is TGTGCCAGCAGTGATATCGACAGGGTCCACACTGAAGCTTTCTTT. Protein: CASSDIDRVHTEAFF.

On this clone itself: A much more abundant neighbour one base away suggests this may be a read error. Other nucleotide sequences from this sample produce the same CDR3. The gene calls are TRBV28 and TRBJ1-1, with TRBD1 matching over 9 bases. V lost 7 bases and J lost 1; bases outside the gene matches: 4. From germline, CDR1 is MDHEN and CDR2 SYDVKM. This CDR3 region has 14 residues. The CDR3 loop reads CASKPGQGNTEAFF. CDR3 sequence (DNA): TGTGCCAGCAAGCCGGGACAGGGGAACACTGAAGCTTTCTTT.

The table lists this clone with a few counts. The chain links TRBV5-1 to TRBJ2-2; 12 nucleotides line up with TRBD2. This CDR3 is built from 15 residues. Germline V gene data show CDR1 as SGHRS and CDR2 as YFSETQ. Losses at the gene ends were 3 bases for V and 6 bases for J; bases not matched to a gene: 3. CDR3 coding DNA: TGCGCCAGCAGCTCTAGCGGGAGGGCCGCCGGGGAGCTGTTTTTT. Translating it yields CASSSSGRAAGELFF.

The chain couples TRBV7-9 to TRBJ1-2, with no clear D. Between the trimmed V and J ends, which lost 5 bases and 12 bases, there was a span of 13 bases. Per germline, CDR1 SEHNR and CDR2 FQNEAQ (reference sequence). The CDR3 contains 11 residues. CDR3 coding DNA: TGTGCCAGCAGCCAGGCCTCAACGGACACCTTC. Translated, it gives CASSQASTDTF. The full variable domain, its missing parts supplied by reference TRBV7-9 and TRBJ1-2, is DTGVSQNPRHKITKRGQNVTFRCDPISEHNRLYWYRQTLGQGPEFLTYFQNEAQLEKSRLLSDRFSAERPKGSFSTLEIQRTEQGDSAMYLCASSQASTDTFGSGTRLTVV.

This clone was counted a few times. The genes are TRBV5-5 and TRBJ1-4; weak D call: TRBD1 (6 bases). Per germline, CDR1 SGHKS and CDR2 YYEKEE (reference sequence). V lost 3 bases to trimming and J lost 4 bases, with 16 bases between them. This CDR3 has 16 amino acids. As DNA, the CDR3 is TGTGCCAGCAGCTCCGGTGGGGGCTTCGGTAATGAAAAACTGTTTTTT. Translating gives CASSSGGGFGNEKLFF.

This rearrangement joins TRBV19 to TRBJ2-7; TRBD2 might be the D (6 bases). CDR1 is LNHDA, CDR2 SQIVND, per germline (reference sequence). The CDR3 has 15 amino acids. Trimming removed 1 base at V and 6 bases at J, with 16 bases between. The CDR3 region has the DNA TGTGCCAGTAGTATAGCCCGGGGGTACCTGGCCGAGCAGTACTTC. Residues: CASSIARGYLAEQYF. Full variable domain (remainder filled in from reference TRBV19 and TRBJ2-7): DGGITQSPKYLFRKEGQNVTLSCEQNLNHDAMYWYRQDPGQGLRLIYYSQIVNDFQKGDIAEGYSVSREKKESFPLTVTSAQKNPTAFYLCASSIARGYLAEQYFGPGTRLTVT.